What follows are 6 T cell receptor beta chains derived from one specimen sequenced in a study of blood T cell repertoires in COVID-19. Some clones are missing from TCRdb's copy, which holds only in-frame ones; the method was immunoSEQ multiplex PCR. This sample carries 90,000 to 150,000 clones, around 87% of them seen once, and the ten largest clones take less than 30%. Sequenced input: peripheral blood. These receptors were taken from a man in his sixties or seventies with active or convalescent COVID-19.

The chain couples TRBV9 to TRBJ2-2; perhaps TRBD2 as D (5 bases). The CDR3 is 16 amino acids. Germline V gives CDR1 SGDLS, CDR2 YYNGEE. V shed 6 bases and J shed 4 bases, with 19 bases lying between them. The CDR3 reads CASTPQSGGGTGELFF. Here the CDR3 DNA reads TGTGCCAGCACACCCCAGAGCGGAGGTGGCACCGGGGAGCTGTTTTTT. The whole variable domain, filled in from reference TRBV9 and TRBJ2-2, reads DSGVTQTPKHLITATGQRVTLRCSPRSGDLSVYWYQQSLDQGLQFLIQYYNGEERAKGNILERFSAQQFPDLHSELNLSSLELGDSALYFCASTPQSGGGTGELFFGEGSRLTVL.

The V and J genes are TRBV19 and TRBJ1-1, with D perhaps TRBD1 (6 bases). Germline values: CDR1 LNHDA, CDR2 SQIVND (reference sequence). CDR3 length: 15 amino acids. With 4 bases removed from V and 0 bases from J, the gap between germline ends came to 12 bases. CDR3 loop: CASSTQGTLNTEAFF. CDR3 nucleotides: TGTGCCAGTAGTACACAGGGCACCTTGAACACTGAAGCTTTCTTT.

V gene TRBV10-3 combines with J gene TRBJ1-1; 7 positions match TRBD1. The CDR3 contains 14 residues. Germline V lookup: CDR1 ENHRY, CDR2 SYGVKD. Trimming at V came to 5 bases and at J to 1 base, leaving 4 bases not matched to a gene. In DNA, the CDR3 is TGTGCCATCAGTACAGGACAGGAGAACACTGAAGCTTTCTTT. Protein sequence: CAISTGQENTEAFF.

V is TRBV2 and J is TRBJ1-4, with a weak D call TRBD1 (6 bases). Germline V gene data show CDR1 as SNHLY and CDR2 as FYNNEI. This CDR3 region has 16 residues. Trimming took off 6 bases at V and 2 bases at J, with 16 bases between the two ends. The CDR3 spells CASSRGGRRTNEKLFF. The DNA of the CDR3 is TGTGCCAGCAGCAGAGGGGGTCGGAGGACTAATGAAAAACTGTTTTTT.

This chain links TRBV28 with TRBJ1-5; no firm D call. Germline V gene lookup returns CDR1 MDHEN and CDR2 SYDVKM. V lost 7 bases, J lost 4 bases, and 17 bases lay in between. This CDR3 comprises 15 residues. The CDR3 DNA follows: TGTGCCAGCACCGACGGTTGGGGAGGGAATCAGCCCCAGCATTTT. Protein sequence: CASTDGWGGNQPQHF.

The chain recombines TRBV27 with TRBJ2-3; the D is unclear. Germline V gene sequence: CDR1 MNHEY, CDR2 SMNVEV (reference sequence). V lost 6 bases to trimming and J lost 6 bases, with 13 bases between them. The CDR3 runs 13 residues. Here the CDR3 DNA reads TGTGCCAGCAGCAATCTAGACGCGGATACGCAGTATTTT. Its protein is CASSNLDADTQYF.